The 30 T cell receptor beta chains reported below all come from one sample, sequenced in a study of control samples from healthy donors and cancer patients. Method: immunoSEQ multiplex PCR; TCRdb's copy keeps in-frame clones and lacks some. The table has roughly 100,000 clones, 75% to 90% seen once. Sequencing was done on a sample of blood. Receptors originate from a man aged 25 to 40 in good health.

The rearrangement joins TRBV9 to TRBJ2-1, with 13 bases fitting TRBD2. V shed 0 bases, J shed 8 bases, and the junction held 5 bases outside the gene matches. The CDR3 length is 16 residues. The germline gives CDR1 SGDLS, CDR2 YYNGEE. The DNA of the CDR3 is TGTGCCAGCAGCGTAGGTACTAGCGGGGGGGCCTATGAGCAGTTCTTC. This encodes CASSVGTSGGAYEQFF.

The DNA of the CDR3 is TGTGCCAGCAGCTTACCCATAGCGGGGGGCCCCACAGATACGCAGTATTTT. As protein: CASSLPIAGGPTDTQYF. The chain recombines TRBV4-2 with TRBJ2-3, with 10 bases lining up with TRBD2. Germline V gene lookup returns CDR1 LGHNA and CDR2 YNFKEQ. This CDR3 contains 17 residues. With V trimmed by 5 bases and J by 2 bases, 10 bases remained unmatched.

This chain joins TRBV6-5 and TRBJ1-1, with D uncertain. The CDR3 spans 13 residues. Trimming left V 3 bases short and J 0 bases short, with 5 bases between. Germline V lookup: CDR1 MNHEY, CDR2 SVGAGI. CDR3 in DNA: TGTGCCAGCAGTTATTCGATGAACACTGAAGCTTTCTTT. Its protein is CASSYSMNTEAFF.

This clone came up once. The V gene is TRBV4-3, the J gene TRBJ2-1, with 11 bases lining up with TRBD2. The V gene's germline CDR1 is LGHNA and CDR2 YSLEER. The V gene end was trimmed by 4 bases and the J gene end by 2 bases; junction bases not matched to a gene: 10. The CDR3 spans 18 residues. CDR3 region: CASSRSRLAGSPYNEQFF. DNA of the CDR3: TGCGCCAGCAGCCGTTCAAGACTAGCGGGGTCCCCCTACAATGAGCAGTTCTTC.

The CDR3 nucleotides read TGTGCCAGCAGCTTGGTTAGCGGGAGGTCGGCCGGGGAGCTGTTTTTT. Residues: CASSLVSGRSAGELFF. The chain joins TRBV5-4 to TRBJ2-2, with 10 bases fitting TRBD2. Germline CDR1 and CDR2: SGHNT and YYREEE (reference sequence). The CDR3 has 16 residues. After removal of 0 bases from V and 6 bases from J, the junction contained 5 bases not matched to a gene. Complete variable domain (other parts from reference TRBV5-4 and TRBJ2-2): ETGVTQSPTHLIKTRGQQVTLRCSSQSGHNTVSWYQQALGQGPQFIFQYYREEENGRGNFPPRFSGLQFPNYSSELNVNALELDDSALYLCASSLVSGRSAGELFFGEGSRLTVL.

This clone was recorded only once. The gene calls are TRBV19 and TRBJ1-5, with no clear D. This CDR3 has 15 amino acids. V was cut by 0 bases and J by 1 base, with 7 bases left in between. Germline V gene data show CDR1 as LNHDA and CDR2 as SQIVND (reference sequence). The CDR3 spells CASSIDRGSNQPQHF. As DNA, the CDR3 is TGTGCCAGTAGTATAGACCGTGGGAGCAATCAGCCCCAGCATTTT.

This clone was detected once. The chain recombines TRBV6-2 or TRBV6-3 with TRBJ1-5; perhaps TRBD1 as D (5 bases). Germline V gives CDR1 MNHEY, CDR2 SVGEGT. V lost 4 bases and J lost 2, with 12 bases in between. This CDR3 spans 15 amino acids. CDR3: CASSFRGQGNQPQHF. The CDR3 DNA is TGTGCCAGCAGTTTCCGGGGCCAAGGCAATCAGCCCCAGCATTTT.

V is TRBV9 and J is TRBJ2-3; D is undetermined. Germline V gene lookup returns CDR1 SGDLS and CDR2 YYNGEE. Trimming took off 0 bases at V and 0 bases at J, with 5 bases between the two ends. The CDR3 spans 14 residues. CDR3 in amino acids: CASSVGPSTDTQYF. The CDR3 region has the DNA TGTGCCAGCAGCGTAGGGCCGAGCACAGATACGCAGTATTTT.

This clone has just a few counts. The J gene is TRBJ1-5, the V gene TRBV4-1; D call uncertain. Germline V CDR1 and CDR2: MGHRA, YSYEKL. Trimming took off 3 bases at V and 4 bases at J, with 10 bases between the two ends. The CDR3 contains 14 residues. CDR3 in DNA: TGCGCCAGCAGCCAGAAGGTAGGGAATCAGCCCCAGCATTTT. Translated: CASSQKVGNQPQHF.

The chain is built from TRBV4-3 and TRBJ2-1, with 10 bases aligning to TRBD2. Germline assignment: CDR1 LGHNA and CDR2 YSLEER. Trimming took 1 base from V and 4 from J; bases not matched to a gene: 4. There are 16 residues in the CDR3. The CDR3 nucleotides read TGCGCCAGCAGCCAAGGGACTAGCGGACGTTACAATGAGCAGTTCTTC. Translating gives CASSQGTSGRYNEQFF.

In nucleotides, the CDR3 is TGTGCCAGCAGCTTAGATGAGGGAGTACCAAGCTATGAGCAGTTCTTC. It yields the protein CASSLDEGVPSYEQFF. This rearrangement joins TRBV7-2 to TRBJ2-1, with a weak D call TRBD2 (5 bases). The CDR3 sequence is 16 residues long. Germline V gene data show CDR1 as SGHTA and CDR2 as FQGNSA. V lost 1 base and J 8 bases, leaving 18 bases between the germline ends.

The rearrangement joins TRBV11-1 to TRBJ2-1; D ambiguous. The CDR3 spans 14 residues. Trimming pared 5 bases from V and 7 bases from J, leaving 15 bases between. CDR1 is SGHAT and CDR2 is FQDESV in the germline V gene (reference sequence). This CDR3 reads CASSLISTRNEQFF. The CDR3 DNA follows: TGTGCCAGCAGCCTTATATCCACGAGAAATGAGCAGTTCTTC.

The chain recombines TRBV21-1 with TRBJ1-1. TRBV21-1 is labeled a pseudogene. This CDR3 region has 13 residues. CDR3 in DNA: TGTGCCAGCAGCCTCCACGGGAACACTGAAGCTTTCTTT. Its protein product is CASSLHGNTEAFF.

The chain uses TRBV6-5 and TRBJ1-2; the D gene is possibly TRBD1 (6 bases). The V and J ends lost 5 bases and 4 bases respectively, with 17 bases between them. This CDR3 has 15 amino acids. Germline CDR1 is MNHEY and CDR2 is SVGAGI. The CDR3 sequence is CASSPGVAGPYGYTF. The DNA for the CDR3 is TGTGCCAGCAGTCCAGGGGTCGCAGGACCCTATGGCTACACCTTC.

The genes are TRBV30 and TRBJ2-7, with 15 bases aligning to TRBD2. CDR3 length equals 14 residues. Trimming took 5 bases from V and 2 from J; bases not matched to a gene: 1. Germline loops: CDR1 GTSNPN, CDR2 SVGIG (reference sequence). CDR3 DNA sequence: TGTGCCTGGGGACTAGCGGGAGGGCCCTACGAGCAGTACTTC. The encoded protein is CAWGLAGGPYEQYF.

The rearrangement uses TRBV6-1 and TRBJ1-6; D is possibly TRBD1 (5 bases). The CDR3 consists of 16 residues. Trimming removed 4 bases from V and 13 bases from J, with 23 bases in between. Germline assignment: CDR1 MNHNS and CDR2 SASEGT. Here the CDR3 reads CASSVFIDSSLGPLHF. The CDR3 DNA reads TGTGCCAGCAGTGTTTTTATAGACAGTTCTCTGGGGCCCCTCCACTTT.

The genes are TRBV6-5 and TRBJ2-7, with 11 nucleotides matching TRBD2. The CDR3 loop spans 15 amino acids. V was clipped by 6 bases and J by 4 bases; unmatched bases: 8. Germline V lookup: CDR1 MNHEY, CDR2 SVGAGI. CDR3 amino acids: CASSLETSGTYEQYF. CDR3 in DNA: TGTGCCAGCAGCCTCGAGACTAGCGGGACTTACGAGCAGTACTTC.

The chain recombines TRBV19 with TRBJ1-1; possible D gene TRBD1, 6 bases. The ends were cut back, 5 bases at V and 3 bases at J, with 13 bases in the middle. CDR3 size: 14 residues. Germline loops: CDR1 LNHDA, CDR2 SQIVND (reference sequence). CDR3 protein: CASSGDRSYTEAFF. CDR3 bases: TGTGCCAGTAGTGGTGACAGGTCCTACACTGAAGCTTTCTTT.

This chain uses TRBV19 with TRBJ2-1; the match to TRBD2 covers 9 bases. Trimming removed 0 bases from V and 8 bases from J; junction bases left unmatched: 5. Germline V gene data show CDR1 as LNHDA and CDR2 as SQIVND (reference sequence). The CDR3 is 15 residues long. CDR3 DNA sequence: TGTGCCAGTAGTATAGAGGCGGGGGGGCCTGATGAGCAGTTCTTC. Translating it yields CASSIEAGGPDEQFF.

CDR3 sequence reads: CASSLSGGSYEQYF. DNA of the CDR3: TGTGCCAGCAGCCTATCAGGGGGATCCTACGAGCAGTACTTC. The V call is TRBV11-3, the J call TRBJ2-7; 7 bases match TRBD1. Trimming cost V 5 bases and J 1 base; bases outside gene matches: 5. CDR1 is SGHNT and CDR2 is YENEEA in the germline V gene. This CDR3 region has 14 residues.

V usage is TRBV4-3 and J usage is TRBJ2-3, with TRBD1 matching over 12 bases. The CDR3 runs 15 residues. V lost 4 bases and J lost 2; bases outside the gene matches: 1. Germline V lookup: CDR1 LGHNA, CDR2 YSLEER. The DNA for the CDR3 is TGCGCCAGCAGCCGGGACAGGGGGCCCACAGATACGCAGTATTTT. Translation gives CASSRDRGPTDTQYF.

The chain carries TRBV2 and TRBJ1-5; D gene uncertain. Germline V gene data show CDR1 as SNHLY and CDR2 as FYNNEI. This CDR3 region has 15 residues. V was clipped by 8 bases and J by 3 bases, with 17 bases between them. For the CDR3, the DNA is TGTGCCAGCTCCCAGACCGCGGCCCCCAATCAGCCCCAGCATTTT. As protein: CASSQTAAPNQPQHF.

The chain combines TRBV30 with TRBJ2-1; a weak D match, TRBD2 (5 bases). V was trimmed by 0 bases and J by 3 bases, leaving 6 bases between them. In germline, CDR1 is GTSNPN, CDR2 SVGIG (reference sequence). The CDR3 has 13 residues. The CDR3 sequence: CAWSVGDYNEQFF. The CDR3 DNA reads as TGTGCCTGGAGTGTCGGGGACTACAATGAGCAGTTCTTC.

The J gene is TRBJ1-5, the V gene TRBV15; 10 positions match TRBD1. Per the germline V gene, CDR1 is LNHNV and CDR2 is YYDKDF (reference sequence). The V segment lost 3 bases and the J segment 7 bases; nucleotides outside the gene matches: 9. The CDR3 is 16 residues long. The CDR3 loop reads CATSSDSGTGVQPQHF. The CDR3, as DNA: TGTGCCACCAGCAGTGATTCCGGGACAGGGGTCCAGCCCCAGCATTTT.

The CDR3 DNA reads as TGTGCCAGCAGCCATACCCTTCAAGCGGGGGAGCTGTTTTTT. Residues: CASSHTLQAGELFF. The rearrangement links TRBV9 to TRBJ2-2; D unresolved. Germline V gives CDR1 SGDLS, CDR2 YYNGEE. The length of the CDR3 is 14 residues. With 4 bases removed from V and 8 bases from J, the gap between germline ends came to 15 bases.

This clone has only one observation. The chain uses TRBV25-1 and TRBJ1-1; D not certain. Trimming removed 3 bases from V and 4 bases from J, with 12 bases in between. The CDR3 extends over 14 amino acids. Germline-derived CDR1 and CDR2 are MGHDK and SYGVNS. This chain's CDR3 is CASSDVGRGTEAFF. CDR3 in DNA: TGTGCCAGCAGTGATGTAGGGCGAGGCACTGAAGCTTTCTTT.

This clone was detected once. The chain couples TRBV29-1 to TRBJ2-5, with D unresolved. CDR3 length equals 14 residues. The V end lost 3 bases, the J end lost 7 bases, and 18 bases lay between the germline ends. CDR1 is SQVTM, CDR2 ANQGSEA, per germline. The CDR3 bases are TGCAGCGTTGATCCAGGTGCGTCAGGTGCGACCCAGTACTTC. Protein sequence: CSVDPGASGATQYF. Full variable domain (remainder filled in from reference TRBV29-1 and TRBJ2-5): SAVISQKPSRDICQRGTSLTIQCQVDSQVTMMFWYRQQPGQSLTLIATANQGSEATYESGFVIDKFPISRPNLTFSTLTVSNMSPEDSSIYLCSVDPGASGATQYFGPGTRLLVL.

The chain has TRBV19 and TRBJ1-2; unclear D gene. V was shortened by 5 bases and J by 1 base, with 8 bases between the two germline ends. CDR1 LNHDA and CDR2 SQIVND come from the germline V gene (reference sequence). The length of the CDR3 is 13 residues. Written as DNA, the CDR3 is TGTGCCAGTAGTGGTCGGAGTAACTATGGCTACACCTTC. Its protein is CASSGRSNYGYTF.

V and J are TRBV24-1 and TRBJ2-1, with 12 bases fitting TRBD2. V shed 3 bases and J 9 bases; nucleotides not matched to a gene: 5. The germline CDR1 and CDR2 sequences are KGHDR and SFDVKD. The CDR3 length is 15 residues. The CDR3 loop is CATSDPSGRATEQFF. CDR3 nucleotides: TGTGCCACCAGTGATCCTAGCGGGAGGGCCACTGAGCAGTTCTTC.

The V gene is TRBV19, the J gene TRBJ1-2; the match to TRBD1 covers 10 bases. The CDR3 spans 13 residues. Germline V lookup: CDR1 LNHDA, CDR2 SQIVND (reference sequence). The V and J ends lost 5 bases and 6 bases, in that order; junction bases with no gene match: 3. Here the CDR3 reads CASSWDRGHGYTF. The CDR3 nucleotides read TGTGCCAGTAGTTGGGACAGGGGACATGGCTACACCTTC.